These 5 T cell receptor beta chains came from one sample sequenced in a study of OX40 agonist ivuxolimab in advanced cancers. Repertoires were generated with immunoSEQ multiplex PCR, while TCRdb's copy carries only in-frame clones and drops some. The sample has more than 30,000 clones, around 83% seen once. Material: CD4+ or CD8+ T cells sorted from blood, obtained in a trial of the OX40 agonist ivuxolimab. These receptors originate from an adult with an advanced solid tumor such as melanoma, head and neck, liver or kidney cancer.

This chain links TRBV2 with TRBJ2-3; D perhaps matches TRBD1 (5 bases). The germline V gene has CDR1 SNHLY and CDR2 FYNNEI. Trimming shortened V by 6 bases and J by 2 bases, and 12 bases separated the two germline ends. The CDR3 runs 14 residues. The CDR3 DNA is TGTGCCAGCAGCGAAACAGGACCCACAGATACGCAGTATTTT. This encodes CASSETGPTDTQYF.

As regards this clone: This sample includes further DNA sequences coding for the same CDR3. The V gene is TRBV19, the J gene TRBJ2-7, with D possibly called TRBD1 or TRBD2 (6 bases each). The CDR3 contains 12 residues. The V end lost 9 bases, the J end lost 2 bases, and 11 bases lay between the germline ends. Germline V CDR1 and CDR2: LNHDA, SQIVND (reference sequence). The CDR3 DNA reads as TGTGCCAGCAAGGGGGGCCCCTACGAGCAGTACTTC. It yields the protein CASKGGPYEQYF. The full variable domain, rest sourced from reference TRBV19 and TRBJ2-7, is DGGITQSPKYLFRKEGQNVTLSCEQNLNHDAMYWYRQDPGQGLRLIYYSQIVNDFQKGDIAEGYSVSREKKESFPLTVTSAQKNPTAFYLCASKGGPYEQYFGPGTRLTVT.

The gene calls are TRBV12-5 and TRBJ2-3; no firm D call. There are 12 residues in the CDR3. Between the trimmed V and J ends, which lost 5 bases and 2 bases, there was a span of 5 bases. Germline values: CDR1 LGHNT, CDR2 FRNRAP. The CDR3 region is CASGTITDTQYF. The DNA of the CDR3 is TGTGCTAGTGGTACCATCACAGATACGCAGTATTTT. Filled out from reference TRBV12-5 and TRBJ2-3, the complete variable domain reads DARVTQTPRHKVTEMGQEVTMRCQPILGHNTVFWYRQTMMQGLELLAYFRNRAPLDDSGMPKDRFSAEMPDATLATLKIQPSEPRDSAVYFCASGTITDTQYFGPGTRLTVL.

V is TRBV19 and J is TRBJ2-1; tentative D call: TRBD2 (6 bases). Germline CDR1 reads LNHDA; CDR2 reads SQIVND (reference sequence). Trimming removed 4 bases from V and 3 bases from J, with 13 bases in between. The CDR3 runs to 15 residues. The CDR3 coding sequence is TGTGCCAGTAGTAAAAAAGCGGGCCTCTACAATGAGCAGTTCTTC. It encodes CASSKKAGLYNEQFF.

The rearrangement joins TRBV10-3 to TRBJ2-3; 8 nucleotides align to TRBD1. The germline V gene has CDR1 ENHRY and CDR2 SYGVKD. With V trimmed by 7 bases and J by 2 bases, 5 bases remained unmatched. CDR3 length: 14 residues. The DNA for the CDR3 is TGTGCCATCAAAAGCCAGGGGGCCACAGATACGCAGTATTTT. Translating gives CAIKSQGATDTQYF.